The rows below give T cell receptor beta chains drawn from one sample of a study of blood T cells in healthy people across ages. TCRdb redid the calling of the 5' RACE reads with MiXCR, one entry per CDR3 protein. This sample has almost 550,000 distinct CDR3 sequences, with nearly 25% found just once. This same sample was also part of a study on T cells of mothers and their children.

The source material was blood. These receptor sequences come from a boy aged 5-17 years in good health. Both conserved end residues are part of each CDR3. The order of the fields is CDR3 protein, CDR3 DNA, D gene, V gene, clone size, J gene. D genes are given only for firm matches. A row's size may be missing; if present it is once, few, many or a size class.

CSVMRTGRTGELFF | TGCAGCGTTATGCGGACAGGGCGTACCGGGGAGCTGTTTTTT | TRBD1 | TRBV29-1 | few | TRBJ2-2
CASSPGTLMNTEAFF | TGTGCCAGCAGTCCCGGGACCTTAATGAACACTGAAGCTTTCTTT | . | TRBV2 | . | TRBJ1-1
CASRKAGATNEKLFF | TGTGCCAGCAGGAAGGCCGGTGCAACTAATGAAAAACTGTTTTTT | . | TRBV12-3/TRBV12-4 | few | TRBJ1-4
CASSATLGGFSYEQYF | TGTGCCAGCAGCGCAACTTTAGGGGGGTTCTCCTACGAGCAGTACTTC | . | TRBV14 | few | TRBJ2-7
CSARDPLFRGTGNTEAFF | TGCAGTGCTAGAGATCCCCTCTTTCGTGGGACAGGGAACACTGAAGCTTTCTTT | TRBD1 | TRBV20-1 | . | TRBJ1-1
CASSQDQGPTPGTDTQYF | TGTGCCAGCAGCCAAGACCAGGGACCGACTCCTGGCACAGATACGCAGTATTTT | . | TRBV3-1 | . | TRBJ2-3
CATSDGQGADSNQPQHF | TGTGCCACCAGTGATGGACAGGGGGCTGATAGCAATCAGCCCCAGCATTTT | TRBD1 | TRBV24-1 | few | TRBJ1-5
CVSSYSGETQYF | TGTGTCAGCAGTTACAGTGGGGAGACCCAGTACTTC | . | TRBV6-5 | few | TRBJ2-5
CASSFGTGAYENTGELFF | TGTGCCAGCAGTTTTGGTACAGGGGCGTATGAGAACACCGGGGAGCTGTTTTTT | TRBD1 | TRBV28 | few | TRBJ2-2
CASSYLPQNYGYTF | TGTGCCAGCAGTTACCTTCCCCAAAACTATGGCTACACCTTC | . | TRBV6-6 | few | TRBJ1-2
CASSQVGLADTFF | TGCGCCAGCAGCCAAGTGGGACTAGCGGATACTTTCTTC | TRBD2 | TRBV4-1 | many | TRBJ2-1
CATSRVRGKSGRINTEAFF | TGTGCCACCAGCAGAGTCCGCGGGAAATCGGGCAGGATTAACACTGAAGCTTTCTTT | . | TRBV15 | many | TRBJ1-1
CSARLETPNYGYTF | TGCAGTGCTAGATTGGAGACACCTAACTATGGCTACACCTTC | . | TRBV20-1 | . | TRBJ1-2
CASSSRVTSGGFGETQYF | TGTGCCAGCAGCAGCAGGGTGACTAGCGGGGGATTTGGGGAGACCCAGTACTTC | TRBD2 | TRBV7-9 | few | TRBJ2-5
CASSPGTSGTTDTQYF | TGTGCCAGCAGCCCAGGGACTAGCGGGACTACAGATACGCAGTATTTT | TRBD2 | TRBV7-9 | . | TRBJ2-3
CASLRGANNEQFF | TGTGCCAGCCTAAGGGGGGCCAACAATGAGCAGTTCTTC | . | TRBV6-1 | few | TRBJ2-1
CSATPGTSGANEQFF | TGCAGTGCTACGCCCGGGACTAGCGGGGCTAATGAGCAGTTCTTC | TRBD2 | TRBV20-1 | . | TRBJ2-1
CSAPSGGLQETQYF | TGCAGTGCTCCTAGCGGGGGGCTACAAGAGACCCAGTACTTC | TRBD2 | TRBV20-1 | . | TRBJ2-5
CSARKGQAETQYF | TGCAGTGCTAGAAAGGGACAGGCGGAGACCCAGTACTTC | TRBD1 | TRBV20-1 | few | TRBJ2-5
CASSQVRGDEQYF | TGCGCCAGCAGCCAAGTAAGGGGTGATGAGCAGTACTTC | . | TRBV4-3 | few | TRBJ2-7
CASSLGGGKGYNEQFF | TGTGCCAGCAGTTTAGGGGGAGGGAAAGGCTACAATGAGCAGTTCTTC | TRBD2 | TRBV12-3/TRBV12-4 | . | TRBJ2-1
CASSPDVYEQYF | TGTGCCAGCAGCCCGGACGTCTACGAGCAGTACTTC | . | TRBV6-2/TRBV6-3 | . | TRBJ2-7
CAISGTGRYEQYF | TGTGCCATCTCCGGGACAGGCCGCTACGAGCAGTACTTC | TRBD1 | TRBV10-3 | few | TRBJ2-7
CASSRDGGSPGWETQYF | TGTGCCAGCAGCAGAGATGGGGGTTCCCCAGGATGGGAGACCCAGTACTTC | . | TRBV7-9 | . | TRBJ2-5
CSATIGGEQYF | TGCAGTGCTACCATCGGCGGCGAGCAGTACTTC | . | TRBV20-1 | . | TRBJ2-7
CSARDWAGAQNIQYF | TGCAGTGCTAGAGATTGGGCGGGAGCCCAAAACATTCAGTACTTC | TRBD2 | TRBV20-1 | . | TRBJ2-4
CSASNPGNTIYF | TGCAGTGCATCAAACCCTGGAAACACCATATATTTT | . | TRBV20-1 | few | TRBJ1-3